This T cell receptor beta chain was profiled in a study of low-dose radiotherapy and immunotherapy resistance in tumors. Gene-specific TRAV and TRBV primers were used for first-strand cDNA, covering alpha and beta chains. With a V-primer adapter and a constant-region primer, TCRs were amplified for roughly 21 PCR cycles. Each CDR3 protein gets one entry after TCRdb re-called the reads with MiXCR. This sample yields approximately 70,000 distinct CDR3 sequences, of which around 32% are seen a single time; 8.5% to 14% belongs to the top ten. The time point was: before trial treatment. Germline CDR1 reads SGHTS; CDR2 reads YDEGEE. V was cut by 3 bases and J by 9 bases, with 12 bases left in between. This CDR3 is 12 amino acids long.

The sequenced sample was PBMCs, obtained before treatment. The rearrangement joins TRBV5-8 to TRBJ1-2; the D is unclear. The receptor comes from a female donor with ovarian cancer. CDR3 residues: CASSWAPPSYTF. The CDR3 nucleotides are TGTGCCAGCAGCTGGGCCCCGCCGAGCTACACCTTC.